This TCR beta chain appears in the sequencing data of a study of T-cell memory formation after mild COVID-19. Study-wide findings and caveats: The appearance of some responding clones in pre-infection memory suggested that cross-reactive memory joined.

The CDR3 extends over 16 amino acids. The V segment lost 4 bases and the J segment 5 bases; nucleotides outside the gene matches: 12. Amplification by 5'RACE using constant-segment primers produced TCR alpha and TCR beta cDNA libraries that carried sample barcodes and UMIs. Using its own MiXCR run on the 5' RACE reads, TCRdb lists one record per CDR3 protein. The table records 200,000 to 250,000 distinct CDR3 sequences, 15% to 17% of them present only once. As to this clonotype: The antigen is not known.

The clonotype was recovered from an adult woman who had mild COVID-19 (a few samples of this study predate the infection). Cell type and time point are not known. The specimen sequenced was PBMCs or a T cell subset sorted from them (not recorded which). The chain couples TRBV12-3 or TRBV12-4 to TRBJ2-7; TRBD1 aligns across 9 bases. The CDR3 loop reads CASSSENRGRVHEQYF. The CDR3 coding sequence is TGTGCCAGCAGTTCCGAAAACAGGGGGCGGGTCCACGAGCAGTACTTC.